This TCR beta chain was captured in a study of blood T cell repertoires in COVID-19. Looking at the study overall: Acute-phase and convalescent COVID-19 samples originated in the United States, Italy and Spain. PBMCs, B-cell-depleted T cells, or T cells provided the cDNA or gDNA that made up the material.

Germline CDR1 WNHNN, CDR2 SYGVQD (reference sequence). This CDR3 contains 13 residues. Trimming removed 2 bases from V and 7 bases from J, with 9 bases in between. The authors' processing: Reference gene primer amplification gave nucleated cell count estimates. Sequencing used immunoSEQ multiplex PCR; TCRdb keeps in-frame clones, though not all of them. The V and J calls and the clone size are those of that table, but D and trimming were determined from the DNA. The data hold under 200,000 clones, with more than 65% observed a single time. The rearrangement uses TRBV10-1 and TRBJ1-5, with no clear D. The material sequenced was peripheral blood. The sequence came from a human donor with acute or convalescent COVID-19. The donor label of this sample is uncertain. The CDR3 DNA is TGCGCCAGCAGTGAGCAGGTTAACCAGCCCCAGCATTTT. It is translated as CASSEQVNQPQHF.